This T cell receptor beta chain was documented in a study of cytomegalovirus exposure and HLA in healthy donors. Overall study results and limits: Presence/absence analyses assumed roughly uniform sequencing depth across donors, which may not hold. Because they were indistinguishable, some V segments, including TRBV6-2 and TRBV6-3, were excluded.

PCR primers comprised 60 Vbeta and 13 Jbeta primers. Produced via immunoSEQ multiplex PCR; TCRdb's table is partial and in-frame only. The sample data list about 160,000 clones. The CDR3 is 16 residues long. Germline CDR1 reads LNHDA; CDR2 reads SQIVND (reference sequence). Trimming removed 5 bases from V and 5 bases from J, with 18 bases in between. Concerning this clone: Its matching antigen is unknown.

The rearrangement uses TRBV19 and TRBJ1-4, with D unclear. The origin of this receptor is a woman aged 60 to 75 in good health and CMV-seronegative. The sequencing sample was made of PBMCs. CDR3 amino acids: CASSPRGFSLNEKLFF. In DNA, the CDR3 is TGTGCCAGTAGTCCCCGGGGTTTCAGTTTGAATGAAAAACTGTTTTTT.